This T cell receptor beta chain appears in the sequencing data of a study of cytomegalovirus exposure and HLA in healthy donors. Study results and caveats: In vitro assays verified that three CMV-associated chains recognized CMV antigens specifically. In a later analysis, a missense DCLRE1C variant was linked to TCR beta V- and J-gene trimming. Overall, under 200 TCR beta chains were annotated as cytomegalovirus-associated.

The PCR was carried out with 60 Vbeta primers and 13 Jbeta primers. TCRdb's copy holds only in-frame clones and misses some; the assay was immunoSEQ multiplex PCR. The data show some 80,000 clones, 9.5% to 13% seen once. To note about this clone: Its antigen is not known.

This CDR3 is 13 amino acids long. Germline V lookup: CDR1 MNHEY, CDR2 SMNVEV (reference sequence). Trimming removed 2 bases from V and 2 bases from J, with 6 bases in between. This clonotype was sampled from a man aged 60-69 years in good health and CMV-seropositive. The V call is TRBV27, the J call TRBJ1-2, with D maybe TRBD1 (5 bases). The material sequenced was PBMCs. The CDR3 loop reads CASSLRGNYGYTF. CDR3 nucleotides: TGTGCCAGCAGTTTAAGGGGCAACTATGGCTACACCTTC.